The following is a T cell receptor (beta chain) sequence with its context. Its antigen is still unknown. CDR3 length: 15 residues. Trimming removed 0 bases from V and 4 bases from J, with 11 bases in between. From germline, CDR1 is MRHNA and CDR2 SNTAGT. Only in-frame clones appear in the TCRdb table, and some are missing; sequencing was by immunoSEQ multiplex PCR. The sample lists 95,000 to 150,000 clones, roughly 88% occurring once. This specimen belongs to a study of T cell responses to AZD1222 COVID-19 vaccine. The study, taken as a whole, reports: The breadth and depth of Spike-specific TCRs increased once two AZD1222 doses had been given.

Here the sequenced sample was peripheral blood, taken on day 0 of AZD1222 vaccination. This TCR came from an adult in good health. This chain connects TRBV6-4 to TRBJ2-3; no clear D. CDR3 protein: CASSDSPASSDTQYF. DNA of the CDR3: TGTGCCAGCAGTGACTCCCCGGCTAGTTCAGATACGCAGTATTTT.